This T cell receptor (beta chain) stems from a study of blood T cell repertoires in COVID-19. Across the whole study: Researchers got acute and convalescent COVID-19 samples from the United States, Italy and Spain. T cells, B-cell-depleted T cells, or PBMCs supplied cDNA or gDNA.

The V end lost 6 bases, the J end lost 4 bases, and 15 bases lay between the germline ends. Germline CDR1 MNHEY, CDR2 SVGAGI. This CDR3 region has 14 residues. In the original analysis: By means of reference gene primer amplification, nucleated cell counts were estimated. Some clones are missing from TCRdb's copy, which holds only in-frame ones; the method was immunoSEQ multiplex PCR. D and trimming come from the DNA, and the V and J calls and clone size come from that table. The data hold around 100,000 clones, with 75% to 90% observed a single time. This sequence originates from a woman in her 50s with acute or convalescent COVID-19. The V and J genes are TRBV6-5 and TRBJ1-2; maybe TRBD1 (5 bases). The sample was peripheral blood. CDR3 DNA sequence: TGTGCCAGCAGCCCATGGGGGGGTGGCTATGGCTACACCTTC. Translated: CASSPWGGGYGYTF.